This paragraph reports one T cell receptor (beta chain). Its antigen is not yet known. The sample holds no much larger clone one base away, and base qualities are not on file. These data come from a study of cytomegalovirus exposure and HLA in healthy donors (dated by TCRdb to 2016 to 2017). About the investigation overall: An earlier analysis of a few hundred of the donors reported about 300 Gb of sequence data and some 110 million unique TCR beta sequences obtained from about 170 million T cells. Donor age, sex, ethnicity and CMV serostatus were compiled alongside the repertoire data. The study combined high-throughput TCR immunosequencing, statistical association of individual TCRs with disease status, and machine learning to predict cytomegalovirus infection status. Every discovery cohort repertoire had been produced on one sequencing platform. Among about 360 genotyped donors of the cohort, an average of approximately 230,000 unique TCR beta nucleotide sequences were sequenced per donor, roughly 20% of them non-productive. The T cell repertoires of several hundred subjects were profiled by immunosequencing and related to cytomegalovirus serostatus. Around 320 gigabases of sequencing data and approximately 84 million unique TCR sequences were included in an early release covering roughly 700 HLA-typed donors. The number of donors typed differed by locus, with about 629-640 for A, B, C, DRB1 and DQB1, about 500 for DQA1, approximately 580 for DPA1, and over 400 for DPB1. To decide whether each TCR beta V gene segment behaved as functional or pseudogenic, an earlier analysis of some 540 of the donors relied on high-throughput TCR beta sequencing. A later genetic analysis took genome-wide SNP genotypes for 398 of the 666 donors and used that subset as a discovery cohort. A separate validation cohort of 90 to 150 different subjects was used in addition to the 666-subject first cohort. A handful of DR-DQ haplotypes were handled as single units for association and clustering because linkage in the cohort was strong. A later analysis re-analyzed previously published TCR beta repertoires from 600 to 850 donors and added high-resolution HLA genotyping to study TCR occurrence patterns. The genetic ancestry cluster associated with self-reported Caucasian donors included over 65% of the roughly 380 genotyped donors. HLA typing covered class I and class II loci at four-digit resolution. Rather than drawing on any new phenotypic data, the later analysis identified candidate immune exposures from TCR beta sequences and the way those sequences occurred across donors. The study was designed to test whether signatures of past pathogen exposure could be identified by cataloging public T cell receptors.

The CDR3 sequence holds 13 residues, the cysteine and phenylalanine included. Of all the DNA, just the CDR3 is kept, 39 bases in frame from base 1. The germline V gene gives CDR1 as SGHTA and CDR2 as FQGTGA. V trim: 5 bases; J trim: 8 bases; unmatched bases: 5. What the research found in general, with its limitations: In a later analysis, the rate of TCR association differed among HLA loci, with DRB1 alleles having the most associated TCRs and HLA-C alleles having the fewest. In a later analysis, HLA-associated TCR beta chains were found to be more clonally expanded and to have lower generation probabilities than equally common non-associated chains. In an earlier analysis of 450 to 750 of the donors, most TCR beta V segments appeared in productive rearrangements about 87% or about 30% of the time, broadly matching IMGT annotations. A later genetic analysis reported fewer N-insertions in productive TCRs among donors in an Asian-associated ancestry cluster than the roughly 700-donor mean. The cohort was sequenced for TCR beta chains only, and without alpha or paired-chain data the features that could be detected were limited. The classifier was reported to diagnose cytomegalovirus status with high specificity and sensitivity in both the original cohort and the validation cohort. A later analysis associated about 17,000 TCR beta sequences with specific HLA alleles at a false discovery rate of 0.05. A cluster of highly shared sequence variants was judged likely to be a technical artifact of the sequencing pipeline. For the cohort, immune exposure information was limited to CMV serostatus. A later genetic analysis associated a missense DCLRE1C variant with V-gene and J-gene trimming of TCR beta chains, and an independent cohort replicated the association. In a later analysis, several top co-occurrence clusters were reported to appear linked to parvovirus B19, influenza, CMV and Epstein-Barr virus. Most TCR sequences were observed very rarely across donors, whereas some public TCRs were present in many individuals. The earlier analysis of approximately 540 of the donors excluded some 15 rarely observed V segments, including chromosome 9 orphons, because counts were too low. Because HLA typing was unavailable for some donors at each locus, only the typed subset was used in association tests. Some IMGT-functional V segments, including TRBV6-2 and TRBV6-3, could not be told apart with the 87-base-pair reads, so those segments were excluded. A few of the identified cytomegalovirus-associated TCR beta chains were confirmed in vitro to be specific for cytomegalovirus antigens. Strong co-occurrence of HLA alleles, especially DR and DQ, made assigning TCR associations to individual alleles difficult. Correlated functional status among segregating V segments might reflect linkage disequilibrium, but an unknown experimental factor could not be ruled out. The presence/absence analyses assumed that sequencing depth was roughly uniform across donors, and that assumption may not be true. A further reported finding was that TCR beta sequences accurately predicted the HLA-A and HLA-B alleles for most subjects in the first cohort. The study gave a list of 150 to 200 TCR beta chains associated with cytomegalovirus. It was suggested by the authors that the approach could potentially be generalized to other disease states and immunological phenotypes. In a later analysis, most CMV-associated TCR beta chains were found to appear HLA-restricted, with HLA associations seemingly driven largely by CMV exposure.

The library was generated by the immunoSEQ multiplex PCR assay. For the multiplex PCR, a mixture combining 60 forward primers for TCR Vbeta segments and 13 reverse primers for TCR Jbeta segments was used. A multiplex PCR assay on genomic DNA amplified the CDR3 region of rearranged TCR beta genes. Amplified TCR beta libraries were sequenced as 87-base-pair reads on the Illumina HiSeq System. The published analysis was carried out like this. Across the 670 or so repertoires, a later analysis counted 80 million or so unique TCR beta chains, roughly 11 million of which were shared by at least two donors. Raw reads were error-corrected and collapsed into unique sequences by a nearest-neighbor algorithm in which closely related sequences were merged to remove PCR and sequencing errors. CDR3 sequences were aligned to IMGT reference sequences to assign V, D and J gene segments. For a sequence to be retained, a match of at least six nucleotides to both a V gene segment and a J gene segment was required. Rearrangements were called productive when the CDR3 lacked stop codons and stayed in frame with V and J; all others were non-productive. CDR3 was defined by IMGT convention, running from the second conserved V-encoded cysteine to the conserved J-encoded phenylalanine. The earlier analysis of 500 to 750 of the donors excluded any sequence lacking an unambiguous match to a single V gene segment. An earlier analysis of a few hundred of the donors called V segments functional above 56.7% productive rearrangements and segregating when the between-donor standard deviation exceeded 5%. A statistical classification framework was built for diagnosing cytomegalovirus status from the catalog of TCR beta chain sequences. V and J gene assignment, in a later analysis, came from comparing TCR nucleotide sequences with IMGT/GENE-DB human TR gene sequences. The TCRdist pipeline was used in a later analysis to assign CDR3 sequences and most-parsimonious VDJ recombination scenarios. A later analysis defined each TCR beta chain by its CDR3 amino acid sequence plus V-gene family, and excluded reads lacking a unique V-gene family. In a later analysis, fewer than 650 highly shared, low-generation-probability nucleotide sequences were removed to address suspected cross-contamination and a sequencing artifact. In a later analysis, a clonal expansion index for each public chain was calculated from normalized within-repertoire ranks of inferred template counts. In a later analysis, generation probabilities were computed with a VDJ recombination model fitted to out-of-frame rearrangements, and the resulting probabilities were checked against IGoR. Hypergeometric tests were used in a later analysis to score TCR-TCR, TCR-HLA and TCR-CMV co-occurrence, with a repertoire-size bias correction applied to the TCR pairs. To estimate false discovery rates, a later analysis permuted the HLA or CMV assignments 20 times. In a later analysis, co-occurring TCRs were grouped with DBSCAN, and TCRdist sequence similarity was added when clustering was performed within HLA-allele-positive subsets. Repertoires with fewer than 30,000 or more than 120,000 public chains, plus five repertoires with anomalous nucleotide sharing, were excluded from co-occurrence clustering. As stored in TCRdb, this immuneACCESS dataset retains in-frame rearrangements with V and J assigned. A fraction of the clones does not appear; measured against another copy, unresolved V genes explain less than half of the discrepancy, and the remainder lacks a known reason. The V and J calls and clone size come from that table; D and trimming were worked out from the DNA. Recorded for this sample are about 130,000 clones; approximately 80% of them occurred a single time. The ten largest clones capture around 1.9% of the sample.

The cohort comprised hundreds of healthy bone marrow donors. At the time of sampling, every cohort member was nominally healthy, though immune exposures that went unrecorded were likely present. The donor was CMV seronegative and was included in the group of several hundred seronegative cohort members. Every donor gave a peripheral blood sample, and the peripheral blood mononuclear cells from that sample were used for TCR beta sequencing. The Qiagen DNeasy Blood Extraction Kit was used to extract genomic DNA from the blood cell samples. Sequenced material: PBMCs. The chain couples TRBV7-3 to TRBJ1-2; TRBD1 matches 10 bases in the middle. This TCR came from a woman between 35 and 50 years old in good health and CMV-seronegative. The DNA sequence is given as TGTGCCAGCAGCCTGGACAGGGGGAGCGGCTACACCTTC. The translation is CASSLDRGSGYTF.